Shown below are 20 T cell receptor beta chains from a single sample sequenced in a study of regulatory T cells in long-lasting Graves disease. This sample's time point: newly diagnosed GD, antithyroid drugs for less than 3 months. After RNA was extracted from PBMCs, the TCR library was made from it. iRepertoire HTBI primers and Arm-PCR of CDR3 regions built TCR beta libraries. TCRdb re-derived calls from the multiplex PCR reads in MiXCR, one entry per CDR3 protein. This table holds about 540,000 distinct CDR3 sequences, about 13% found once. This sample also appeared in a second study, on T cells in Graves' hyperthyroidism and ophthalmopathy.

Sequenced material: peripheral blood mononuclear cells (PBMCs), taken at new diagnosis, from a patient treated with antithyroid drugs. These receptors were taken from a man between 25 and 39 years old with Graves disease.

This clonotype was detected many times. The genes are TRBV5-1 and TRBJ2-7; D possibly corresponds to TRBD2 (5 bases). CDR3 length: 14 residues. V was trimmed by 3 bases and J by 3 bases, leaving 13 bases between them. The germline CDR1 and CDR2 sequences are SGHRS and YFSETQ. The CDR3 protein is CASSSRDSHYEQYF. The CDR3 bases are TGCGCCAGCAGCTCCCGGGATTCCCACTACGAGCAGTACTTC.

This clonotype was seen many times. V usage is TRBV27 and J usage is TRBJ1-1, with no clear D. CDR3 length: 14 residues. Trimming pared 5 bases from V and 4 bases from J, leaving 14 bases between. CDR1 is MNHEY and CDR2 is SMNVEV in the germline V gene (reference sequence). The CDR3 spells CASSPDTVGTEAFF. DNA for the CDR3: TGTGCCAGCAGTCCTGACACCGTGGGCACTGAAGCTTTCTTT.

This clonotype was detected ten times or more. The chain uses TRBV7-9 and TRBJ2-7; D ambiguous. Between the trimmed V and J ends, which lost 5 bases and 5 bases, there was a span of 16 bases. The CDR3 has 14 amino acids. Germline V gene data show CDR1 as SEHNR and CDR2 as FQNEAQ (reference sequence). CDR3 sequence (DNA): TGTGCCAGCAGCGCATGGTCACCAGCCCACGAGCAGTACTTC. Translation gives CASSAWSPAHEQYF.

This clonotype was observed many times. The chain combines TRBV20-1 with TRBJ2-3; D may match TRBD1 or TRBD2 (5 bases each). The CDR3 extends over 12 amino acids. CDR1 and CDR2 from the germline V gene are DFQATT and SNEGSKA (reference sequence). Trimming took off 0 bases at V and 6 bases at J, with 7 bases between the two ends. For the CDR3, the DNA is TGCAGTGCTAGAGAGGGGGTGGATACGCAGTATTTT. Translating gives CSAREGVDTQYF.

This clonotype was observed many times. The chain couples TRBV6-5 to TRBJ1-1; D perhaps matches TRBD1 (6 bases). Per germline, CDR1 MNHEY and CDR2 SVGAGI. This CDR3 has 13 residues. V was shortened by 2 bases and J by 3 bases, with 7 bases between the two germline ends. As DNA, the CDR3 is TGTGCCAGCAGTTACCAGGGGTACACTGAAGCTTTCTTT. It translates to CASSYQGYTEAFF.

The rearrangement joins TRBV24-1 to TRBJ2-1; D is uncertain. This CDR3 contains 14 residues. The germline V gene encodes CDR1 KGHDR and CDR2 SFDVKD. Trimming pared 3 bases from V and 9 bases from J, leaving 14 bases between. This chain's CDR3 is CATSDGTRAREQFF. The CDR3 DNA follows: TGTGCCACCAGTGATGGTACCCGGGCACGTGAGCAGTTCTTC.

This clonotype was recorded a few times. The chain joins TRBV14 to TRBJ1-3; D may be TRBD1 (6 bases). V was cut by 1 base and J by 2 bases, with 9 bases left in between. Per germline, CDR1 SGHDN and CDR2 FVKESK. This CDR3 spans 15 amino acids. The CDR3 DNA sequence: TGTGCCAGCAGCCAAGTCAGGGGCCCTGGAAACACCATATATTTT. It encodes CASSQVRGPGNTIYF.

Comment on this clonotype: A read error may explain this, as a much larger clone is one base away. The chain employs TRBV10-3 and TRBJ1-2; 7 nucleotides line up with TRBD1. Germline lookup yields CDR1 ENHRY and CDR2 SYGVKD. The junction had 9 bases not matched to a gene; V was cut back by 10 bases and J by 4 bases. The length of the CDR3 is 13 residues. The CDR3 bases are TGTGCCACCAGCCGGGACAGCGGCTATGGCTACACCTTC. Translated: CATSRDSGYGYTF.

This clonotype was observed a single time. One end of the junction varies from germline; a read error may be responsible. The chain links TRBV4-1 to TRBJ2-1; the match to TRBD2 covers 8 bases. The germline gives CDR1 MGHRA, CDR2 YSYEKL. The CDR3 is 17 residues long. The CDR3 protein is CASNQGLAGFSYNEQFF. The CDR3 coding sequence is TGCGCCAGCAACCAAGGTCTAGCGGGCTTCTCCTACAATGAGCAGTTCTTC.

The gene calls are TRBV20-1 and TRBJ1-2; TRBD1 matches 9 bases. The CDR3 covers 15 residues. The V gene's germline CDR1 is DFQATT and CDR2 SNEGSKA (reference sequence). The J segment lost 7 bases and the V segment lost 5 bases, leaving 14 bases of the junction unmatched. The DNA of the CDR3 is TGCAGTGCTTCGGGAGGGGGACAGGGAGGGTTTGGCTACACCTTC. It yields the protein CSASGGGQGGFGYTF.

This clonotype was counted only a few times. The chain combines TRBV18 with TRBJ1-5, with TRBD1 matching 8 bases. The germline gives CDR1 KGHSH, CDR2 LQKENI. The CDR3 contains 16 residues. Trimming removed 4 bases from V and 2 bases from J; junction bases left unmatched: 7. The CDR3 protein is CASSRLGGQGNQPQHF. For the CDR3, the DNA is TGTGCCAGCTCACGATTGGGGGGACAGGGCAATCAGCCCCAGCATTTT.

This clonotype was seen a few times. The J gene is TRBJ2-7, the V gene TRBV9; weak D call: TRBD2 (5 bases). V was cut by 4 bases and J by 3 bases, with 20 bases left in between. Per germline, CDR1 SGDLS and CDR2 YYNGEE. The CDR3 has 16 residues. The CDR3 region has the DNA TGTGCCAGCAGCCCCCAGGTTGGAGCGGCCAACTACGAGCAGTACTTC. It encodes CASSPQVGAANYEQYF.

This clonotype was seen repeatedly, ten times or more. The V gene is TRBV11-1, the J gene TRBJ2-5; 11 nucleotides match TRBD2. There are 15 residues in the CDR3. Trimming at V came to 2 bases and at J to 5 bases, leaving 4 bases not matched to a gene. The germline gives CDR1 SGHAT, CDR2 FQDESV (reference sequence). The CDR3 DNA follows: TGTGCCAGCAGCTTACCGGGACTAGCGGCGGAGACCCAGTACTTC. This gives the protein CASSLPGLAAETQYF.

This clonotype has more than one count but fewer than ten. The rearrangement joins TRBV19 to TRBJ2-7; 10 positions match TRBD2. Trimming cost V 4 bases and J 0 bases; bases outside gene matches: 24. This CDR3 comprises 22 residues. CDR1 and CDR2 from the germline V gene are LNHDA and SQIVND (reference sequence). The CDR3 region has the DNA TGTGCCAGTAGTAGCGGGAGTTTCCAGCGGGGAAGCGGGAGGGCCTTCTCCTACGAGCAGTACTTC. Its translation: CASSSGSFQRGSGRAFSYEQYF.

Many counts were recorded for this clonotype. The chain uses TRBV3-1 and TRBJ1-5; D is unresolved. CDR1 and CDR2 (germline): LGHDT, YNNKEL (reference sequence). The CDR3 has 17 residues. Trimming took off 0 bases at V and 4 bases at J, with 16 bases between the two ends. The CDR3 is CASSQDSRRSPNQPQHF. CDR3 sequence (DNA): TGTGCCAGCAGCCAAGACAGTCGCAGGTCCCCAAATCAGCCCCAGCATTTT.

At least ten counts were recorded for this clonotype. CDR3 sequence reads: CATSGSPPGDEQFF. The CDR3 region has the DNA TGTGCCACCAGTGGATCTCCTCCGGGAGACGAGCAGTTCTTC. The J gene is TRBJ2-1, the V gene TRBV24-1; the D gene is possibly TRBD2 (6 bases). CDR3 length equals 14 residues. Trimming cost V 5 bases and J 10 bases, with 17 bases left between them. Per germline, CDR1 KGHDR and CDR2 SFDVKD.

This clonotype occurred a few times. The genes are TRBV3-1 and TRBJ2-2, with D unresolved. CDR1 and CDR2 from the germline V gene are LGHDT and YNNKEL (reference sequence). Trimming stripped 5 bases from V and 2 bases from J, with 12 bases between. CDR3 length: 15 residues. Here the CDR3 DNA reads TGTGCCAGCAGCACAGCACTATCTAACACCGGGGAGCTGTTTTTT. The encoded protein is CASSTALSNTGELFF. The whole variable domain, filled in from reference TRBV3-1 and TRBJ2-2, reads DTAVSQTPKYLVTQMGNDKSIKCEQNLGHDTMYWYKQDSKKFLKIMFSYNNKELIINETVPNRFSPKSPDKAHLNLHINSLELGDSAVYFCASSTALSNTGELFFGEGSRLTVL.

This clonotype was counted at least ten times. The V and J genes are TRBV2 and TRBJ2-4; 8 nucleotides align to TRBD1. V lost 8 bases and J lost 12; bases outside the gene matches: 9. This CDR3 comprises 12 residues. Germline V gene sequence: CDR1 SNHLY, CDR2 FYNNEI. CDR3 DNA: TGTGCCAGCGGTGCGGACAGGGCTCATCAGTACTTC. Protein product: CASGADRAHQYF.

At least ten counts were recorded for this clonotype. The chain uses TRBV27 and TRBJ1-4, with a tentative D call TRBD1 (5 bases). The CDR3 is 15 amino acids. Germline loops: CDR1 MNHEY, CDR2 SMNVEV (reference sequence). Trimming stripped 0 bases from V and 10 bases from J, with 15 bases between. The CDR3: CASSLSAGAVGKLFF. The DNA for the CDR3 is TGTGCCAGCAGTTTATCCGCCGGGGCTGTGGGAAAACTGTTTTTT.

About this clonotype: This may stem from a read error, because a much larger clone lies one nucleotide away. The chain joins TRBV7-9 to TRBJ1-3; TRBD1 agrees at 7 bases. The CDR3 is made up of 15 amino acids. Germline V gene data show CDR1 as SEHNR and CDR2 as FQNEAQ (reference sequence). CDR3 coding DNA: TGTGCCGGCAGCTCACAGGGGAGCTCTGGAAACACCATATATTTT. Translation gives CAGSSQGSSGNTIYF. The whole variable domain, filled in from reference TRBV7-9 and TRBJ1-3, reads DTGVSQNPRHKITKRGQNVTFRCDPISEHNRLYWYRQTLGQGPEFLTYFQNEAQLEKSRLLSDRFSAERPKGSFSTLEIQRTEQGDSAMYLCAGSSQGSSGNTIYFGEGSWLTVV.